The TCR beta chain under discussion was sequenced for a study of CD8+ T cells in alopecia areata (dated by TCRdb to 2016 to 2019). Turning to the overall study: Treated patients were enrolled in an open-label pilot trial of oral tofacitinib, 5 to 10 mg twice daily, for moderate-to-severe alopecia areata. RNA was extracted with the PAXgene miRNA kit for fixed scalp, the miRNeasy kit for PBMCs, and the RNeasy kit for mouse skin. Patients received tofacitinib for 6 to 18 months and were then followed off drug for 6 months to check for delayed response and recurrence. Scalp clonality was compared across normal scalp (n=4), patchy alopecia areata scalp (n=8), and alopecia totalis/universalis scalp (n=8). Scalp tissue and sorted CD4+ and CD8+ peripheral blood T cells from patchy and totalis/universalis alopecia areata patients and from healthy controls were covered by human TCRbeta sequencing. Biopsies were taken from tofacitinib-treated patients at baseline and at 4 and 24 weeks of treatment, and a later scalp biopsy was taken in several of the tofacitinib-treated patients. TCRbeta CDR3 regions were amplified by immunoSEQ multiplex PCR using 35 Vbeta forward and 13 Jbeta reverse primers. To study T cell clonal expansion in alopecia areata, the researchers applied high-throughput TCRbeta sequencing to both the C3H/HeJ mouse model and human patients. The SALT score, which quantifies the percentage of affected scalp surface area, was used to measure disease severity in treated patients.

A note on this clone: No cognate antigen has been identified for it. No quality values exist for individual bases; no much larger clone is one base distant.

Libraries came from the immunoSEQ multiplex PCR assay. RNA was extracted from all samples and reverse transcribed into cDNA as template for TCR sequencing. First-strand cDNA was synthesized with SuperScript III using a 2:1 mix of oligo-dT and random hexamers. A synthetic immune receptor repertoire was used to measure amplification bias, and any remaining bias was corrected computationally. Concerning the study's data processing: Raw reads were preprocessed to remove errors, and CDR3 was defined by IMGT conventions from the conserved cysteine to phenylalanine. Clonality was computed as 1 minus the Shannon entropy, with the entropy normalized by log2 of the number of productive unique TCRs. Scalp TCRbeta sequences were cross-referenced with sorted blood CD4 and CD8 repertoires so that the CD4 or CD8 identity of scalp clones could be inferred. Sourced from immuneACCESS, this table was stored by TCRdb with only in-frame sequences that have V and J called. A share of the clones is absent; for the studies checked, an unresolved V gene accounts for under half, and the remainder has no known explanation. That table furnishes V, J and clone size, whereas the DNA furnished D and trimming. This sample lists about 190,000 clones; 50% to 60% were detected once. The ten largest clones add up to roughly 0.71% of the sample.

On the study overall, not on this receptor specifically: With tofacitinib, both scalp clonality and the number of expanded CD8+ clones among the top 100 scalp clones went down significantly. Because the treated cohort was small and had just a single nonresponder, larger studies are needed to establish links between baseline CD8+ expansion and response. Shared TCR sequences between patients were less evident than in mice, which may be partly attributable to HLA diversity in the patient population. Resident alphabeta T cells in normal human skin are also sequenced, complicating scalp TCR repertoire analysis, unlike mouse skin dominated by gammadelta T cells. Many expanded lesional clones were found to persist in scalp and blood during tofacitinib treatment, and relapse after treatment cessation may be partly explained by this persistence. Higher clonality and more expanded CD8+ clones were observed in lesional scalp than in normal scalp, particularly in alopecia totalis/universalis, a finding suggestive of antigenic drive.

What this sample's time point label stands for: more than three weeks on oral tofacitinib. Per the publication, the treatment or condition label means: oral pan-JAK inhibitor, 5-10 mg twice daily. Peripheral blood and lesional scalp punch biopsies were obtained from patients with alopecia areata. PBMCs were isolated by density centrifugation and stained for CD3, CD4 and CD8, after which CD4+ and CD8+ T cells were sorted on a FACSAria. The clonotype originates from a human donor with alopecia areata. The material sequenced was CD4+ T cells sorted from blood, taken at week 4, from a patient treated with tofacitinib.

The CDR3 in this case is CASSTLWAESSYEQYF. The DNA sequence is given as TGTGCCAGCAGCACCCTTTGGGCAGAGAGTTCCTACGAGCAGTACTTC. Here the chain combines TRBV7-9 and TRBJ2-7; no D segment can be confidently identified. According to the germline V gene (reference sequence), CDR1 reads SEHNR and CDR2 reads FQNEAQ. The V and J ends are trimmed by 5 bases and 1 base, leaving 18 bases between them. There are 16 amino acids in the CDR3, from cysteine to phenylalanine inclusive. This entry keeps only the CDR3 DNA: 48 bases, framed from base 1.